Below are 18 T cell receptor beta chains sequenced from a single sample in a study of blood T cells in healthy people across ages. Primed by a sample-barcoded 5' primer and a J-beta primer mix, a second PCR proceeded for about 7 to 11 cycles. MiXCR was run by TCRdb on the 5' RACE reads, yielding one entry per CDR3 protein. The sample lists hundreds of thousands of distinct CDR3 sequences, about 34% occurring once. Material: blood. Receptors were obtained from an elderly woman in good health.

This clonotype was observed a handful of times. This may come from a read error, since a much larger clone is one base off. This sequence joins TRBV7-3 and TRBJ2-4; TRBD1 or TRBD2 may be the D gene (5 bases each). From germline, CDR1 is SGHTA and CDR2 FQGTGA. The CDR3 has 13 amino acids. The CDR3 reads CASSSRDGDIRYF. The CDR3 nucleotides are TGTGCCAGCAGCTCCAGGGACGGAGACATTCGGTACTTC.

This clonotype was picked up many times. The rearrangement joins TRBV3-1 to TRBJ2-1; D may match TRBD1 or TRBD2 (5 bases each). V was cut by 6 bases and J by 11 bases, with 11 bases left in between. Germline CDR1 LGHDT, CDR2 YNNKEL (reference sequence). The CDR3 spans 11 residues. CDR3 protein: CASSHPGQQFF. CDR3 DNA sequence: TGTGCCAGCAGTCACCCGGGACAGCAGTTCTTC.

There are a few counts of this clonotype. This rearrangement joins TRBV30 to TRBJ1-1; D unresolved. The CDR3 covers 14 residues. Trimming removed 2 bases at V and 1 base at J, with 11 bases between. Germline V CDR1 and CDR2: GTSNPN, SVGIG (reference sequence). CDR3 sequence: CAWSLGKGNTEAFF. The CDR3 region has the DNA TGTGCCTGGAGTCTGGGGAAAGGGAACACTGAAGCTTTCTTT.

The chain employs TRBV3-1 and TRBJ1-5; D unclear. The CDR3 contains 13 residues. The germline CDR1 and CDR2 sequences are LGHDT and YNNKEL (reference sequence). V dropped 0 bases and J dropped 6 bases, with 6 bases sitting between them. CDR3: CASSQDALQPQHF. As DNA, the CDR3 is TGTGCCAGCAGCCAAGACGCTCTTCAGCCCCAGCATTTT.

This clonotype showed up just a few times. As DNA, the CDR3 is TGTGCCAGCAGCGCAACAGGAGAGGGGTACACTGAAGCTTTCTTT. Translating gives CASSATGEGYTEAFF. This chain uses TRBV7-9 with TRBJ1-1; a weak D match, TRBD1 (5 bases). The CDR3 totals 15 residues. The V and J ends lost 5 bases and 3 bases respectively, with 16 bases between them. Germline CDR1 SEHNR, CDR2 FQNEAQ (reference sequence).

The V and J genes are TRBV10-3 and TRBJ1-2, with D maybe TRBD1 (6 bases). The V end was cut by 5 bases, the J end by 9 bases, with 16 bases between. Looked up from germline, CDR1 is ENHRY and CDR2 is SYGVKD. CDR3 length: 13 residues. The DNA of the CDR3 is TGTGCCATCAGTCAGACAGGAGGTGAGAGCTACACCTTC. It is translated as CAISQTGGESYTF.

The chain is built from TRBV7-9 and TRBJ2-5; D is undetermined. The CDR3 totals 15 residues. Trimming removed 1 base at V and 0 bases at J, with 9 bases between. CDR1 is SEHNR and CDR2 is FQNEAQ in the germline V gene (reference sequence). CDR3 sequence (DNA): TGTGCCAGCAGCTTAGGCCGTACGTACCAAGAGACCCAGTACTTC. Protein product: CASSLGRTYQETQYF.

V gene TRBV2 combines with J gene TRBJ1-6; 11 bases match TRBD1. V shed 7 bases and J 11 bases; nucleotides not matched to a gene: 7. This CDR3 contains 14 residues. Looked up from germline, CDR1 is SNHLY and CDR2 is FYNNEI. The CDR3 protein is CASTRTGGGPPLHF. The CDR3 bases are TGTGCCAGCACGAGGACAGGGGGCGGTCCACCCCTCCACTTT.

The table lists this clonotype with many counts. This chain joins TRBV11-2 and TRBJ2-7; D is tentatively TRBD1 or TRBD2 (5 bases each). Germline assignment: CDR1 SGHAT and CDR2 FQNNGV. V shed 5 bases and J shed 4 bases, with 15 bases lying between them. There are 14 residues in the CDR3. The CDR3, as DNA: TGTGCCAGCAGCGAAACGGGACGAGTTTACGAGCAGTACTTC. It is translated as CASSETGRVYEQYF.

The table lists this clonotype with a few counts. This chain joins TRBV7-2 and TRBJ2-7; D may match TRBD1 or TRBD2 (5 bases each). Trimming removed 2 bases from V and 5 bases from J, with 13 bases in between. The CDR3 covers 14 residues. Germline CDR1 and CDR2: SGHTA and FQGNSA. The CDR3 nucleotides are TGTGCCAGCAGCTTACGTGCAGGGACGGACGAGCAGTACTTC. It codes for CASSLRAGTDEQYF.

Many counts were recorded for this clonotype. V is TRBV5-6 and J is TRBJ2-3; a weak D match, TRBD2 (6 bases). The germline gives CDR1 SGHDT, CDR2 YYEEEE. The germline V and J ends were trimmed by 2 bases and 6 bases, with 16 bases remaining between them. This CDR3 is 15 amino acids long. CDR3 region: CASSLIGFGGDTQYF. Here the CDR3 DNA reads TGTGCCAGCAGCTTAATAGGGTTTGGAGGGGATACGCAGTATTTT.

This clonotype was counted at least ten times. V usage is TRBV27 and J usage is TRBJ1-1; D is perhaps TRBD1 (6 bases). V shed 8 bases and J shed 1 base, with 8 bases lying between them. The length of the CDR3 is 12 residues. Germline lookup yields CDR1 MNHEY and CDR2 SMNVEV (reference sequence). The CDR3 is CASATGNTEAFF. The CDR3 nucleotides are TGTGCCAGCGCGACAGGGAACACTGAAGCTTTCTTT.

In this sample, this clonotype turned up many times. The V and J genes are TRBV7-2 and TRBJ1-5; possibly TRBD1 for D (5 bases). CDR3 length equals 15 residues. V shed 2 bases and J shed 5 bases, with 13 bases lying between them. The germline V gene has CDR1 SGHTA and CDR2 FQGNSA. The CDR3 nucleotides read TGTGCCAGCAGCTTAAGAGTCGGGGGAGATCAGCCCCAGCATTTT. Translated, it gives CASSLRVGGDQPQHF. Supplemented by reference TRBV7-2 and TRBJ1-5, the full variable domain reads GAGVSQSPSNKVTEKGKDVELRCDPISGHTALYWYRQSLGQGLEFLIYFQGNSAPDKSGLPSDRFSAERTGGSVSTLTIQRTQQEDSAVYLCASSLRVGGDQPQHFGDGTRLSIL.

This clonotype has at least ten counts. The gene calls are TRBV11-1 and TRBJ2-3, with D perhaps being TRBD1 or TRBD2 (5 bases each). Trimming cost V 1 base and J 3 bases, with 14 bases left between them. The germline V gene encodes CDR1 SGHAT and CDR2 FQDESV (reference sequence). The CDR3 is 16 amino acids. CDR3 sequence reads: CASSLGGGQRTDTQYF. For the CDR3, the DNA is TGTGCCAGCAGCTTAGGGGGCGGGCAAAGAACAGATACGCAGTATTTT.

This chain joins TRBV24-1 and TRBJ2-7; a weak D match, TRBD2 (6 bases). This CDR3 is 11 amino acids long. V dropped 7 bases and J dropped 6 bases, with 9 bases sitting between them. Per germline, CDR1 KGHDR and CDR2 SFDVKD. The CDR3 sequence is CATRGGFEQYF. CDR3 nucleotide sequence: TGTGCCACCAGGGGGGGATTCGAGCAGTACTTC.

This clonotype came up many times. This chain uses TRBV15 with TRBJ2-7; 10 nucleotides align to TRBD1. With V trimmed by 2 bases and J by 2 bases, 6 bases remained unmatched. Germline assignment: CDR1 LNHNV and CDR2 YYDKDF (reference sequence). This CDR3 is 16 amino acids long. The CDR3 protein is CATSRNTGTGAYEQYF. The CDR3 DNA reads TGTGCCACCAGCAGAAACACCGGGACAGGGGCCTACGAGCAGTACTTC.

Written as DNA, the CDR3 is TGTGCCAGCAGCGTTTCAGGGGCCACCTATGGCTACACCTTC. Residues: CASSVSGATYGYTF. The chain couples TRBV7-2 to TRBJ1-2, with D possibly matching TRBD1 (6 bases). CDR1 and CDR2 (germline): SGHTA, FQGNSA. The CDR3 is 14 amino acids. Trimming removed 5 bases at V and 4 bases at J, with 14 bases between.

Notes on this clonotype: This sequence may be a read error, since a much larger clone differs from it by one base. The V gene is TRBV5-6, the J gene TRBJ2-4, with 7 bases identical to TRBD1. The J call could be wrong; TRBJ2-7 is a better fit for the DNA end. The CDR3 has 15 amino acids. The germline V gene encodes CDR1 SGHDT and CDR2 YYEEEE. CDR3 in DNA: TGTGCCAGCAGCTTTCCGTCAGGACAGGTTTACGAGCAGTACTTC. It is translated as CASSFPSGQVYEQYF.